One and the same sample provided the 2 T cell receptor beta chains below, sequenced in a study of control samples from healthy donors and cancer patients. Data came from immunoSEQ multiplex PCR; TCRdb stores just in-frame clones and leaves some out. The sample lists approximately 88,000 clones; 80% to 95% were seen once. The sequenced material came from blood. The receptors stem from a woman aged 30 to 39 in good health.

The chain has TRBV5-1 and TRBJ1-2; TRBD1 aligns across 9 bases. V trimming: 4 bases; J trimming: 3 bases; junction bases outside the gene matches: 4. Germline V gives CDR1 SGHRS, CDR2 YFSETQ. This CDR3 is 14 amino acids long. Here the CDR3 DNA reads TGCGCCAGCAGCCCTGACAGGGGGGACTATGGCTACACCTTC. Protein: CASSPDRGDYGYTF.

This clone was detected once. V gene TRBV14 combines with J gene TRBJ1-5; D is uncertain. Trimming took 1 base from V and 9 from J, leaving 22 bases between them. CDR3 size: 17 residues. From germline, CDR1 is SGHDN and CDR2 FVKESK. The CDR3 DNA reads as TGTGCCAGCAGCCAAGGAGCTTTCTGGATCCCCATGGGGCCCCAGCATTTT. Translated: CASSQGAFWIPMGPQHF.